These 18 T cell receptor beta chains originate from one sample sequenced in a study of vaccination and CD4 T cells after COVID-19 (dated by TCRdb to between 2021 and 2023). Their specific antigens are unknown. The receptor library was made with PCR. Sequencing used an Illumina iSeq 100. DNA from cultured CD4+ T cells underwent TCR sequencing with the Oncomine TCR Beta short-read assay at the Johns Hopkins FTIC core. TCRdb redid the processing of the public reads, applying fastp at Q25 and MiXCR, and retained in-frame beta chains. Every CDR3 protein is listed once, alongside the most common genes and DNA of its rows. This sample lists 14,000 or so distinct CDR3 sequences; under 30% were detected once. 22% of the sample is taken by the ten largest. The treatment or condition tag for this specimen amounts to: roughly 10-day PBMC culture with coronavirus spike peptide pools or control peptides (ViraFEST assay).

Sequencing was performed on cultured CD4+ T cells from blood. These receptors were collected from a human donor with COVID-19.

The rearrangement uses TRBV7-9 and TRBJ2-5; 9 bases line up with TRBD2. Germline V gene lookup returns CDR1 SEHNR and CDR2 FQNEAQ (reference sequence). J was trimmed by 5 bases and V by 5 bases; bases with no gene match: 0. The CDR3 is 12 residues long. This chain's CDR3 is CASSAGGETQYF. The CDR3 DNA is TGTGCCAGCAGCGCGGGGGGGGAGACCCAGTACTTC.

This clonotype is labeled as medium-sized. The chain combines TRBV27 with TRBJ1-6; the D is unclear. V dropped 2 bases and J dropped 14 bases, with 16 bases sitting between them. CDR3 length: 14 residues. The germline V gene has CDR1 MNHEY and CDR2 SMNVEV (reference sequence). The CDR3 DNA reads as TGTGCCAGCAGTTTAACCTCCGAGGGCCGGACCCTCCACTTT. Its translation: CASSLTSEGRTLHF.

This clonotype was observed a handful of times. The chain's CDR3 is CAMRGQLNTGELFF. The CDR3 DNA sequence: TGTGCCATGCGAGGACAGCTGAACACCGGGGAGCTGTTTTTT. The chain has TRBV10-3 and TRBJ2-2, with D possibly being TRBD1 (6 bases). V lost 9 bases, J lost 1 base, and 12 bases lay in between. This CDR3 is built from 14 residues. CDR1 and CDR2 (germline): ENHRY, SYGVKD.

The V and J genes are TRBV11-2 and TRBJ1-3; D is undetermined. The CDR3 spans 14 residues. Trimming took off 1 base at V and 2 bases at J, with 6 bases between the two ends. Germline-derived CDR1 and CDR2 are SGHAT and FQNNGV. The CDR3 spells CASSLGGPGNTIYF. In DNA form, the CDR3 reads TGTGCCAGCAGCTTAGGAGGGCCTGGAAACACCATATATTTT. The whole variable domain, remainder taken from reference TRBV11-2 and TRBJ1-3, is EAGVAQSPRYKIIEKRQSVAFWCNPISGHATLYWYQQILGQGPKLLIQFQNNGVVDDSQLPKDRFSAERLKGVDSTLKIQPAKLEDSAVYLCASSLGGPGNTIYFGEGSWLTVV.

This chain links TRBV2 with TRBJ2-1; 9 nucleotides line up with TRBD2. The CDR3 loop spans 15 amino acids. The ends lost 6 bases at V and 0 bases at J; junction bases unmatched: 3. Germline values: CDR1 SNHLY, CDR2 FYNNEI. The CDR3 DNA follows: TGTGCCAGCAGCCTTAGCGGGGGCTCCTACAATGAGCAGTTCTTC. Translation gives CASSLSGGSYNEQFF. The full variable domain, rest sourced from reference TRBV2 and TRBJ2-1, is EPEVTQTPSHQVTQMGQEVILRCVPISNHLYFYWYRQILGQKVEFLVSFYNNEISEKSEIFDDQFSVERPDGSNFTLKIRSTKLEDSAMYFCASSLSGGSYNEQFFGPGTRLTVL.

Only a few counts were recorded for this clonotype. Its ends do not fully match the called genes, so a read error is possible. The chain uses TRBV7-7 and TRBJ2-5, with a weak D call TRBD2 (5 bases). The CDR3 has 15 residues. Germline loops: CDR1 SSHAT, CDR2 FNYEAQ (reference sequence). The CDR3, as DNA: TGTGCTAGCAGCCTCAGAACGGGGTTCCAAGAGACCCAGTACTTC. Translating gives CASSLRTGFQETQYF.

The chain has TRBV5-6 and TRBJ2-3; no clear D gene. The germline V gene encodes CDR1 SGHDT and CDR2 YYEEEE. The germline V and J ends were trimmed by 4 bases and 6 bases, with 9 bases remaining between them. CDR3 length: 12 residues. The CDR3 bases are TGTGCCAGCAGCCCTGGACGGGATACGCAGTATTTT. Translation gives CASSPGRDTQYF.

The chain carries TRBV6-2 or TRBV6-3 and TRBJ2-7, with a weak D call TRBD2 (6 bases). V gave up 6 bases and J gave up 4 bases, with 16 bases separating them. Germline-derived CDR1 and CDR2 are MNHEY and SVGEGT. CDR3 length: 14 residues. The CDR3 spells CASSVGGAQYEQYF. The CDR3 DNA reads as TGTGCCAGCAGCGTCGGCGGGGCTCAATACGAGCAGTACTTC.

This clonotype turned up a few times. This sequence joins TRBV20-1 and TRBJ1-2; unclear D gene. Trimming stripped 6 bases from V and 1 base from J, with 15 bases between. This CDR3 region has 14 residues. The V gene's germline CDR1 is DFQATT and CDR2 SNEGSKA (reference sequence). The CDR3 region has the DNA TGCAGTGCCCCTAATCCGGGGATTAACTATGGCTACACCTTC. Amino acids: CSAPNPGINYGYTF.

The chain links TRBV30 to TRBJ1-6; D is unclear. The CDR3 totals 13 residues. V shed 4 bases and J shed 6 bases, with 10 bases lying between them. Germline V gene lookup returns CDR1 GTSNPN and CDR2 SVGIG (reference sequence). Here the CDR3 reads CAWNPKSNSPLHF. For the CDR3, the DNA is TGTGCCTGGAACCCTAAAAGTAATTCACCCCTCCACTTT.

The CDR3 sequence is CASSYPGPYGYTF. The CDR3 DNA is TGTGCCAGCAGTTACCCAGGGCCCTATGGCTACACCTTC. The V and J genes are TRBV6-2 or TRBV6-3 and TRBJ1-2; tentatively, D is TRBD1 (5 bases). The CDR3 loop spans 13 amino acids. The V gene's germline CDR1 is MNHEY and CDR2 SVGEGT. V lost 2 bases to trimming and J lost 4 bases, with 8 bases between them.

This clonotype was counted between two and nine times. The chain links TRBV20-1 to TRBJ1-5; D is possibly TRBD1 (6 bases). Germline V gene data show CDR1 as DFQATT and CDR2 as SNEGSKA (reference sequence). The CDR3 consists of 14 residues. V dropped 4 bases and J dropped 0 bases, with 10 bases sitting between them. The CDR3 spells CSATDRSSNQPQHF. The DNA of the CDR3 is TGCAGTGCTACCGACAGGAGTAGCAATCAGCCCCAGCATTTT.

The rearrangement joins TRBV27 to TRBJ1-1; D possibly corresponds to TRBD1 (6 bases). Per the germline V gene, CDR1 is MNHEY and CDR2 is SMNVEV (reference sequence). This CDR3 has 16 amino acids. V lost 8 bases to trimming and J lost 4 bases, with 23 bases between them. The CDR3, as DNA: TGTGCCAGCCGAGGGGGGCGTTCTTTCGTAAGCACTGAAGCTTTCTTT. It codes for CASRGGRSFVSTEAFF.

The chain links TRBV19 to TRBJ2-7, with a possible D match to TRBD1 (6 bases). Trimming took 4 bases from V and 1 from J, leaving 11 bases between them. This CDR3 has 14 residues. Germline lookup yields CDR1 LNHDA and CDR2 SQIVND (reference sequence). CDR3 amino acids: CASSRTVRSYEQYF. The CDR3 nucleotides read TGTGCCAGTAGTAGGACAGTTAGATCCTACGAGCAGTACTTC.

V gene TRBV12-2 combines with J gene TRBJ1-2; TRBD1 reflects the table's D call only, with no check against the DNA. TRBV12-2 is annotated as a pseudogene. The CDR3 is made up of 16 amino acids. CDR3 DNA: TGTGCAAGTCGCTTAGGGGGGACGAGTCCTAACTATGGCTACACCTTC. Its protein product is CASRLGGTSPNYGYTF.

This sequence joins TRBV12-3 or TRBV12-4 and TRBJ1-6, with a possible D match to TRBD1 (6 bases). Trimming pared 6 bases from V and 3 bases from J, leaving 15 bases between. This CDR3 is built from 16 residues. The CDR3 DNA is TGTGCCAGCAGCGGACCACAGGGTAACTATAATTCACCCCTCCACTTT. This gives the protein CASSGPQGNYNSPLHF.

J is TRBJ1-4 and V is TRBV28, with TRBD1 identical over 7 bases. The CDR3 loop spans 15 amino acids. Germline V gene lookup returns CDR1 MDHEN and CDR2 SYDVKM. Losses at the gene ends were 4 bases for V and 6 bases for J; bases not matched to a gene: 8. The CDR3: CASSSTLTGYEKLFF. CDR3 DNA sequence: TGTGCCAGCAGTTCTACTCTGACAGGGTATGAAAAACTGTTTTTT.

This clonotype appeared a single time. The J gene is TRBJ2-3, the V gene TRBV19; D is undetermined. This CDR3 is 15 amino acids long. Trimming removed 3 bases at V and 4 bases at J, with 14 bases between. Germline loops: CDR1 LNHDA, CDR2 SQIVND (reference sequence). The CDR3 protein is CASSIVAVGADTQYF. CDR3 nucleotide sequence: TGTGCCAGTAGTATTGTGGCCGTTGGGGCAGATACGCAGTATTTT.